Listed below are T cell receptor beta chains from one sample, sequenced in a study of cytotoxic CD8 clonotypes in ibrutinib-treated CLL. The data were produced by immunoSEQ multiplex PCR, yet TCRdb's version contains in-frame clones alone and is incomplete. This sample has about 36,000 clones; 70% to 80% occur once, and the top ten carry around 17%. The sample here was PBMCs, taken at disease progression, from a patient treated with ibrutinib. Receptor source: a human donor with chronic lymphocytic leukemia. CDR3s include the opening cysteine and the closing phenylalanine or tryptophan. D genes are given only for firm matches. Size tells how often a clone was seen (once, few, many) or the class of an expanded clone, and some rows leave it out.

V gene: TRBV9; J gene: TRBJ1-2; D gene: .; clone size: .; CDR3 DNA: TGTGCCAACAGCCAACAAGGACAGAACTATGGCTACACCTTC; CDR3 protein: CANSQQGQNYGYTF
V gene: TRBV5-1; J gene: TRBJ2-3; D gene: .; clone size: .; CDR3 DNA: TGCGCCAGCAGCTTCGACGCGGGGTTTGCCACAGATACGCAGTATTTT; CDR3 protein: CASSFDAGFATDTQYF
V gene: TRBV5-4; J gene: TRBJ2-5; D gene: .; clone size: few; CDR3 DNA: TGTGCCAGCAGCCCGGACTGGCAAGAGACCCAGTACTTC; CDR3 protein: CASSPDWQETQYF
V gene: TRBV15; J gene: TRBJ2-2; D gene: .; clone size: .; CDR3 DNA: TGTGCCACCAGCAGAGACGACCCGAACACCGGGGAGCTGTTTTTT; CDR3 protein: CATSRDDPNTGELFF
V gene: TRBV19; J gene: TRBJ2-7; D gene: .; clone size: .; CDR3 DNA: TGTGCCAGTAGTCCTATGGGACACCTCTACGAGCAGTACTTC; CDR3 protein: CASSPMGHLYEQYF
V gene: TRBV4-1; J gene: TRBJ2-4; D gene: TRBD2; clone size: .; CDR3 DNA: TGCGCCAGCAGCCAGGGACTAGCGGGTGACGCCAAAAACATTCAGTACTTC; CDR3 protein: CASSQGLAGDAKNIQYF
V gene: TRBV19; J gene: TRBJ1-6; D gene: TRBD1; clone size: .; CDR3 DNA: TGTGCCAGCCGCGGGACAGGCCTTAATTCACCCCTCCACTTT; CDR3 protein: CASRGTGLNSPLHF
V gene: TRBV11-3; J gene: TRBJ2-5; D gene: .; clone size: once; CDR3 DNA: TGTGCCAGCAGCTTCGCTTTGCTAAGGGACGGCCAAGAGACCCAGTACTTC; CDR3 protein: CASSFALLRDGQETQYF
V gene: TRBV5-4; J gene: TRBJ1-2; D gene: .; clone size: .; CDR3 DNA: TGTGCCAGCAGCCCGAGCGTGACAACGAACTATGGCTACACCTTC; CDR3 protein: CASSPSVTTNYGYTF
V gene: TRBV2; J gene: TRBJ1-5; D gene: .; clone size: .; CDR3 DNA: TGTGCCAGCAGTGAAGTTGGCTTCCGGGGGGATCAGCCCCAGCATTTT; CDR3 protein: CASSEVGFRGDQPQHF
V gene: TRBV14; J gene: TRBJ2-5; D gene: TRBD2; clone size: .; CDR3 DNA: TGTGCCAGCAGCCAAGATTCATTGGCGGGGACTAGAGGGACCCAGTACTTC; CDR3 protein: CASSQDSLAGTRGTQYF
V gene: TRBV29-1; J gene: TRBJ1-2; D gene: .; clone size: .; CDR3 DNA: TGCAGCGTTGGAGACCCGTCGGGTTATGGCTACACCTTC; CDR3 protein: CSVGDPSGYGYTF
V gene: TRBV29-1; J gene: TRBJ1-2; D gene: TRBD1; clone size: few; CDR3 DNA: TGCAGCGTTGAAGCAGGGGGATATGGCTACACCTTC; CDR3 protein: CSVEAGGYGYTF
V gene: TRBV4-1; J gene: TRBJ2-3; D gene: TRBD2; clone size: .; CDR3 DNA: TGCGCCAGCAGCCAAGAGGGGCGGGGGGTAGATACGCAGTATTTT; CDR3 protein: CASSQEGRGVDTQYF
V gene: TRBV9; J gene: TRBJ1-2; D gene: TRBD1; clone size: .; CDR3 DNA: TGTGCCAGCAGCGTAGCTACAGGGGTACTGGGCTACACCTTC; CDR3 protein: CASSVATGVLGYTF
V gene: TRBV2; J gene: TRBJ2-4; D gene: TRBD1; clone size: .; CDR3 DNA: TGTGCCAGCAGCGGCGGTTTGGTAGGGACAGGAGCCAAAAACATTCAGTACTTC; CDR3 protein: CASSGGLVGTGAKNIQYF
V gene: TRBV19; J gene: TRBJ2-3; D gene: .; clone size: .; CDR3 DNA: TGTGCCAGTAGTCTTTCCGACAGATTCACAGATACGCAGTATTTT; CDR3 protein: CASSLSDRFTDTQYF
V gene: TRBV5-1; J gene: TRBJ1-1; D gene: .; clone size: once; CDR3 DNA: TGCGCCAGCAGCCCTGGCCCATTGGAGAACACTGAAGCTTTCTTT; CDR3 protein: CASSPGPLENTEAFF
V gene: TRBV2; J gene: TRBJ1-2; D gene: .; clone size: few; CDR3 DNA: TGTGCCAGCGGGGGCCGGGGCTATGGCTACACCTTC; CDR3 protein: CASGGRGYGYTF
V gene: TRBV6-1; J gene: TRBJ1-1; D gene: .; clone size: .; CDR3 DNA: TGTGCCAGCGGTAGGGACGGAAGAAACACTGAAGCTTTCTTT; CDR3 protein: CASGRDGRNTEAFF
V gene: TRBV19; J gene: TRBJ1-6; D gene: .; clone size: .; CDR3 DNA: TGTGCCAGTAGTATAGGAGGGCCATATTCACCCCTCCACTTT; CDR3 protein: CASSIGGPYSPLHF
V gene: TRBV6-1; J gene: TRBJ2-7; D gene: TRBD2; clone size: .; CDR3 DNA: TGTGCCAGCAGGGGGGGACTAGCGGGCTTCAAGCAGTACTTC; CDR3 protein: CASRGGLAGFKQYF
V gene: TRBV5-1; J gene: TRBJ2-3; D gene: .; clone size: .; CDR3 DNA: TGCGCCAGCAGCTTGGCCGGCGCAGATACGCAGTATTTT; CDR3 protein: CASSLAGADTQYF
V gene: TRBV27; J gene: TRBJ2-1; D gene: .; clone size: .; CDR3 DNA: TGTGCCAGCAGTCCTGACAGGATTTACAATGAGCAGTTCTTC; CDR3 protein: CASSPDRIYNEQFF
V gene: TRBV6-5; J gene: TRBJ2-1; D gene: .; clone size: few; CDR3 DNA: TGTGCCAGCACCTTTGGGTCAAAGCAGTTCTTC; CDR3 protein: CASTFGSKQFF
V gene: TRBV5-1; J gene: TRBJ2-7; D gene: .; clone size: few; CDR3 DNA: TGCGCCAGCAGCTTGGCCTCAGCAACCTACGAGCAGTACTTC; CDR3 protein: CASSLASATYEQYF
V gene: TRBV28; J gene: TRBJ1-1; D gene: .; clone size: many; CDR3 DNA: TGTGCCAGCAGTTTCCCTTCAGGGGTGGTTGAAGCTTTCTTT; CDR3 protein: CASSFPSGVVEAFF
V gene: TRBV18; J gene: TRBJ2-7; D gene: .; clone size: .; CDR3 DNA: TGTGCCAGCTCACCAGGTGCGGGGACCTACTACGAGCAGTACTTC; CDR3 protein: CASSPGAGTYYEQYF
V gene: TRBV11-1; J gene: TRBJ2-1; D gene: .; clone size: once; CDR3 DNA: TGTGCCAGCAGCTTAGCCTTTGGGCAGGGTAGCTCCTACAATGAGCAGTTCTTC; CDR3 protein: CASSLAFGQGSSYNEQFF
V gene: TRBV5-4; J gene: TRBJ1-4; D gene: .; clone size: few; CDR3 DNA: TGTGCCAGCAGCTCAGAAGCAACTAATGAAAAACTGTTTTTT; CDR3 protein: CASSSEATNEKLFF
V gene: TRBV2; J gene: TRBJ2-3; D gene: TRBD2; clone size: .; CDR3 DNA: TGTGCCAGCAGAAGGACTAGCTTGGCAGATACGCAGTATTTT; CDR3 protein: CASRRTSLADTQYF
V gene: TRBV18; J gene: TRBJ2-3; D gene: TRBD2; clone size: .; CDR3 DNA: TGTGCCAGCTCACCCAAAGGACTAGAAACAGATACGCAGTATTTT; CDR3 protein: CASSPKGLETDTQYF
V gene: TRBV10-1; J gene: TRBJ1-5; D gene: .; clone size: few; CDR3 DNA: TGCGCCAGCAGTCCCACAGGGTACAATCAGCCCCAGCATTTT; CDR3 protein: CASSPTGYNQPQHF
V gene: TRBV6-6; J gene: TRBJ2-7; D gene: .; clone size: once; CDR3 DNA: TGTGCCAGCAGTAACACAGGATACGAGCAGTACTTC; CDR3 protein: CASSNTGYEQYF
V gene: TRBV5-1; J gene: TRBJ2-1; D gene: TRBD1; clone size: once; CDR3 DNA: TGCGCCAGCAGCTCCGGGACAGGTTACAATGAGCAGTTCTTC; CDR3 protein: CASSSGTGYNEQFF
V gene: TRBV19; J gene: TRBJ2-3; D gene: .; clone size: .; CDR3 DNA: TGTGCCAGTAGTGGAGGGCCAAGGGGTAGAGATACGCAGTATTTT; CDR3 protein: CASSGGPRGRDTQYF
V gene: TRBV16; J gene: TRBJ1-1; D gene: .; clone size: .; CDR3 DNA: TGTGCCAGCAGTGGAGGGATGAACACTGAAGCTTTCTTT; CDR3 protein: CASSGGMNTEAFF
V gene: TRBV5-6; J gene: TRBJ1-2; D gene: .; clone size: few; CDR3 DNA: TGTGCCAGCAGCGTCGGAGTTATTGACTATGGCTACACCTTC; CDR3 protein: CASSVGVIDYGYTF
V gene: TRBV6-1; J gene: TRBJ2-2; D gene: .; clone size: .; CDR3 DNA: TGTGCCAGCAGGGAAGACATAGGAAGATACACCGGGGAGCTGTTTTTT; CDR3 protein: CASREDIGRYTGELFF
V gene: TRBV23-1; J gene: TRBJ1-5; D gene: .; clone size: .; CDR3 DNA: TGCGCCAGCAGTCAATCGGAGGGGCGAATAATTAATAGCAATCAGCCCCAGCATTTT; CDR3 protein: CASSQSEGRIINSNQPQHF
V gene: TRBV18; J gene: TRBJ1-2; D gene: TRBD1; clone size: .; CDR3 DNA: TGTGCCAGCTCCGCGAAGGGGGCAAACGGCTACACCTTC; CDR3 protein: CASSAKGANGYTF
V gene: TRBV19; J gene: TRBJ2-3; D gene: .; clone size: .; CDR3 DNA: TGTGCCACTAAAAAGGGGGATACGCAGTATTTT; CDR3 protein: CATKKGDTQYF
V gene: TRBV7-6; J gene: TRBJ2-7; D gene: .; clone size: few; CDR3 DNA: TGTGCCAGCAGCCCGGCGGTGGAAGAGCAGTACTTC; CDR3 protein: CASSPAVEEQYF